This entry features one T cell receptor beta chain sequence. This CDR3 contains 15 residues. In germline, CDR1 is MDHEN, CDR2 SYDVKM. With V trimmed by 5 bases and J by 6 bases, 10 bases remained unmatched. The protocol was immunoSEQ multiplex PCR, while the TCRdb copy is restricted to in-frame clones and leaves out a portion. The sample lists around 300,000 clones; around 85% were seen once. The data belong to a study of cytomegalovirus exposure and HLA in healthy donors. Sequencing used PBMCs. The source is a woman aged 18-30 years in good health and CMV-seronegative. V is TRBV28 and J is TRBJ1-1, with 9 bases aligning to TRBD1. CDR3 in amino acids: CASSIPRTGASEAFF. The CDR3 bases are TGTGCCAGCAGTATACCGCGGACAGGGGCTTCTGAAGCTTTCTTT.